This T cell receptor beta chain was captured in a study of T cells in Graves' hyperthyroidism and ophthalmopathy. Across the whole study: Any treatment followed the collection of peripheral blood at initial diagnosis.

Findings and caveats of the study: Most thyroid clonotypes expanded above 0.001 were also detected in blood.

Germline V gives CDR1 SGHRS, CDR2 YFSETQ. CDR3 length equals 14 residues. RNA transcripts yielded amplified TCR beta CDR3 regions. RT-PCR in the first round (using the HTBI primer set) targeted the TCR CDR3. Each CDR3 protein is one row after TCRdb ran MiXCR on the multiplex PCR reads. Among under 700,000 distinct CDR3 sequences listed, over 15% were seen once. Thyroid ultrasound and orbital computed tomography, with clinical symptoms and serum thyroxine and TRAb, informed diagnoses. This clonotype has just a few counts. Its antigen remains unidentified. An end of the junction differs from the germline gene, which may be a read error.

The sequenced sample was blood. The TCR was taken from a woman younger than 30 with Graves' hyperthyroidism. The V gene is TRBV5-1, the J gene TRBJ2-3; D unresolved. CDR3 residues: CASSDSVGSDTQYF. The CDR3 DNA follows: TGTGCCAGCAGTGACTCAGTGGGGTCAGATACGCAGTATTTT.